This T cell receptor (beta chain) emerged from a study of cytomegalovirus exposure and HLA in healthy donors. Generated by immunoSEQ multiplex PCR, the TCRdb table keeps only in-frame clones and is missing some. The sample includes 170,000 or so clones, 75% to 90% of them seen just once. Judged by abundance, this clone is medium-sized. This same CDR3 is encoded by further DNA sequences in the sample. The germline gives CDR1 SGHTS, CDR2 YDEGEE. The CDR3 has 14 residues. With V trimmed by 4 bases and J by 4 bases, 6 bases remained unmatched. The chain combines TRBV5-8 with TRBJ2-7; 9 bases align to TRBD2. The source material was PBMCs. The TCR comes from a man younger than 35 in good health and CMV-seropositive. CDR3 in DNA: TGTGCCAGCAGCCCGGGACTAGCCGCATACGAGCAGTACTTC. Translated: CASSPGLAAYEQYF.